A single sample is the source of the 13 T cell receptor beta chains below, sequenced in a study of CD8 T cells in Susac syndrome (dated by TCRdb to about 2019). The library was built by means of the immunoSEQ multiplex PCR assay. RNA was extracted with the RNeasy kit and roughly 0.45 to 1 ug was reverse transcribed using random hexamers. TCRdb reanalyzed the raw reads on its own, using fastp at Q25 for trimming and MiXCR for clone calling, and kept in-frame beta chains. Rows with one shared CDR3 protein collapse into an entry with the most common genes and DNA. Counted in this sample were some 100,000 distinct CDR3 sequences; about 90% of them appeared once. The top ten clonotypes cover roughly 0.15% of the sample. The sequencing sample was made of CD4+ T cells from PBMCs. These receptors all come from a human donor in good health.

CDR3: CSAFGDSLPYNSPLHF. The CDR3 nucleotides read TGCAGTGCTTTTGGGGACAGCCTACCCTATAATTCACCCCTCCACTTT. This chain connects TRBV20-1 to TRBJ1-6; 7 bases match TRBD1. CDR3 length: 16 residues. V was clipped by 5 bases and J by 2 bases; unmatched bases: 9. Germline V lookup: CDR1 DFQATT, CDR2 SNEGSKA (reference sequence).

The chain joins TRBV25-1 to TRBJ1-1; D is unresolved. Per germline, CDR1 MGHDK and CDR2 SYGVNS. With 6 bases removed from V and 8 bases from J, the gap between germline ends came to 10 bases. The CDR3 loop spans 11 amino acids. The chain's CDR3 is CASRGRGEAFF. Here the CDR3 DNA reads TGTGCCAGCAGAGGTCGGGGAGAAGCTTTCTTT.

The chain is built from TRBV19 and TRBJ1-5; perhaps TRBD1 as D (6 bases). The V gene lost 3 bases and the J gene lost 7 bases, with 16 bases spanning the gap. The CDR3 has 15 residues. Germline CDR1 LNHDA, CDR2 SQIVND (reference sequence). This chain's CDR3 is CASSITAGGGQPQHF. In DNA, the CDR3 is TGTGCCAGTAGTATTACAGCGGGGGGCGGACAGCCCCAGCATTTT.

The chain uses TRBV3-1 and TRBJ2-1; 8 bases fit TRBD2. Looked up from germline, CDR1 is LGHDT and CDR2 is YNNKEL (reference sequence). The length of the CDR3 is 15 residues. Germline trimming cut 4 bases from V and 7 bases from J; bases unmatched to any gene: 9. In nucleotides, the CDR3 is TGTGCCAGCAGCCCCTCCGGGACTAGAGGGAATGAGCAGTTCTTC. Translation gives CASSPSGTRGNEQFF.

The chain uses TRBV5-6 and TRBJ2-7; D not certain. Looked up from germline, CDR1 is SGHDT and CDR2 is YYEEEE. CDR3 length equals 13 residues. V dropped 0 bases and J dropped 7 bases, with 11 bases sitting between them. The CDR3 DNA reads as TGTGCCAGCAGCTTGGACGGCTTTGGGGAGCAGTACTTC. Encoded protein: CASSLDGFGEQYF.

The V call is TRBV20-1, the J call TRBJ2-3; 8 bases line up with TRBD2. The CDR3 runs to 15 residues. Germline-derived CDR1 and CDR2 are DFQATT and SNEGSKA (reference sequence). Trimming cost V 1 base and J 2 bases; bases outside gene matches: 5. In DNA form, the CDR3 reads TGCAGTGCTAGAGGAAGAGCGGGGGTCACAGATACGCAGTATTTT. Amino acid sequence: CSARGRAGVTDTQYF.

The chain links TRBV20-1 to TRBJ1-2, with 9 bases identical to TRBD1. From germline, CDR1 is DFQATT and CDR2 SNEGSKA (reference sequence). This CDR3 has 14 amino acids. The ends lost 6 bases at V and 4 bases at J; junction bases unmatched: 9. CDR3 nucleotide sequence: TGCAGTGCGCAACAGGGACAGGGAGGCTATGGCTACACCTTC. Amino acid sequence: CSAQQGQGGYGYTF.

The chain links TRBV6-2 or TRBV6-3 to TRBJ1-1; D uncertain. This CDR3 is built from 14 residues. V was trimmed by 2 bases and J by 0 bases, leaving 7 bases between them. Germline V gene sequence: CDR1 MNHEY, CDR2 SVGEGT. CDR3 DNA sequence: TGTGCCAGCAGTTACGCGACTGTGAACACTGAAGCTTTCTTT. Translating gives CASSYATVNTEAFF.

The CDR3, as DNA: TGCGCCAGCAGCTTGGACCGATCCCTCAATCAGCCCCAGCATTTT. Translated: CASSLDRSLNQPQHF. The J gene is TRBJ1-5, the V gene TRBV5-1, with D hard to call. V dropped 0 bases and J dropped 3 bases, with 10 bases sitting between them. This CDR3 spans 15 amino acids. In germline, CDR1 is SGHRS, CDR2 YFSETQ.

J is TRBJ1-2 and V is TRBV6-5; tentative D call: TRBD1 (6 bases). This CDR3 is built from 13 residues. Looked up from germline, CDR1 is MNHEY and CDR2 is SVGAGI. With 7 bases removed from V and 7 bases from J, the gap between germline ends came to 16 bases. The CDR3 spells CASNPGAVGGYTF. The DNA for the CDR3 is TGTGCCAGCAATCCGGGGGCGGTCGGTGGCTACACCTTC.

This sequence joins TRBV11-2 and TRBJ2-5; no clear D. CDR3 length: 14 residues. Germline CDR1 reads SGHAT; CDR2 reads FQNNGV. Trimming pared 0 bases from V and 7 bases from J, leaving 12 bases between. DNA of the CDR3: TGTGCCAGCAGCTTAGAAGTTTCCGACGGGACCCAGTACTTC. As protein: CASSLEVSDGTQYF.

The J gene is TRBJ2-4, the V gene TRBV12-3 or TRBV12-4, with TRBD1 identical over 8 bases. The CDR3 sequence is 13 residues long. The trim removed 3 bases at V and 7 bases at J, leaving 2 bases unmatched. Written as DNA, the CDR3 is TGTGCCAGCAGTTTGGACAGGGAGAACATTCAGTACTTC. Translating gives CASSLDRENIQYF.

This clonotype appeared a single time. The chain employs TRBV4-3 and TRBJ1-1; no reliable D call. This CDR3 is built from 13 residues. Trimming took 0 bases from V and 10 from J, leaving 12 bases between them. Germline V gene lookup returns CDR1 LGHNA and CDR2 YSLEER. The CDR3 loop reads CASSQDRGSRAFF. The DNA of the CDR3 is TGCGCCAGCAGCCAAGATCGAGGGTCTAGAGCTTTCTTT.